This TCR beta chain was obtained from a study of PD-1 blockade in classical Hodgkin lymphoma. Background on the study: Patients had nivolumab dosed at 3 mg/kg, delivered intravenously every 2 weeks. Study-level results: CD4+ TCR diversity, unlike CD8+, climbed significantly by C4D1.

Time point defined: cycle 4 day 1 (C4D1), after more than 5 weeks of nivolumab. Every patient experienced relapse after autologous stem cell transplantation, and brentuximab vedotin exposure varied. Data came from immunoSEQ multiplex PCR; TCRdb stores just in-frame clones and leaves some out. The sample records tens of thousands of clones, around 78% being singletons. A remark on this clone: The target antigen is unknown.

The trim removed 2 bases at V and 5 bases at J, leaving 4 bases unmatched. This CDR3 spans 14 amino acids. Germline V CDR1 and CDR2: SEHNR, FQNEAQ (reference sequence). The chain combines TRBV7-9 with TRBJ1-1; 8 bases are shared with TRBD1. This sequence originates from a human donor with classical Hodgkin lymphoma. The material was peripheral blood mononuclear cells (PBMCs), obtained before the fourth cycle of nivolumab. The CDR3 coding sequence is TGTGCCAGCAGCTTACAGGGGGCTCATACTGAAGCTTTCTTT. Residues: CASSLQGAHTEAFF.